Presented here are 19 T cell receptor beta chains from one specimen sequenced in a study of CD8 T cells in Susac syndrome. Random hexamers served to reverse transcribe roughly 0.45 to 1 ug RNA. TCRdb ran MiXCR on the immunoSEQ multiplex PCR reads and lists one entry per CDR3 protein. The table lists 150,000 to 200,000 distinct CDR3 sequences, about 94% of them singletons. Sequences were obtained from CD4+ T cells from PBMCs. These receptors came from a human donor with Susac syndrome.

This clonotype was found once. The chain uses TRBV2 and TRBJ2-1; 7 bases align to TRBD1. V was pared by 3 bases and J by 7 bases, with 3 bases of the junction left unmatched. This CDR3 region has 13 residues. The V gene's germline CDR1 is SNHLY and CDR2 FYNNEI. The CDR3 is CASSETRGNEQFF. In DNA, the CDR3 is TGTGCCAGCAGTGAGACCAGGGGGAATGAGCAGTTCTTC.

The rearrangement links TRBV5-1 to TRBJ2-5; D remains unclear. V lost 7 bases, J lost 4 bases, and 14 bases lay in between. CDR1 is SGHRS and CDR2 is YFSETQ in the germline V gene. The CDR3 extends over 13 amino acids. This CDR3 is CASSLLGLETQYF. CDR3 DNA: TGCGCCAGCTCCCTGTTGGGCCTAGAGACCCAGTACTTC.

V is TRBV19 and J is TRBJ1-5; TRBD1 agrees at 9 bases. The CDR3 has 13 amino acids. Germline lookup yields CDR1 LNHDA and CDR2 SQIVND (reference sequence). V dropped 8 bases and J dropped 7; count of bases not matched to a gene: 6. The CDR3 loop reads CASETGGGQPQHF. For the CDR3, the DNA is TGTGCCAGTGAGACAGGGGGAGGGCAGCCCCAGCATTTT.

The rearrangement uses TRBV3-1 and TRBJ2-5, with 7 bases fitting TRBD1. The CDR3 extends over 14 amino acids. V lost 3 bases to trimming and J lost 4 bases; unmatched junction nucleotides: 5. Germline CDR1 LGHDT, CDR2 YNNKEL (reference sequence). The CDR3 DNA sequence: TGTGCCAGCAGCCAGTTGAAGGGGGCAGAGACCCAGTACTTC. As protein: CASSQLKGAETQYF.

The rearrangement uses TRBV12-3 or TRBV12-4 and TRBJ2-3, with TRBD1 matching 9 bases. V shed 0 bases and J 4 bases; nucleotides not matched to a gene: 8. This CDR3 has 17 amino acids. CDR3 nucleotides: TGTGCCAGCAGTTTAGCGTTAGGGACAGGGAGGCCAGATACGCAGTATTTT. Protein product: CASSLALGTGRPDTQYF.

Here the CDR3 reads CASSSPRQGNQETQYF. The CDR3 bases are TGTGCCAGCAGTTCCCCGAGACAGGGAAACCAAGAGACCCAGTACTTC. This chain joins TRBV12-3 or TRBV12-4 and TRBJ2-5, with 7 nucleotides matching TRBD1. The CDR3 consists of 16 residues. Trimming cost V 4 bases and J 0 bases; bases outside gene matches: 8.

This rearrangement joins TRBV30 to TRBJ1-2; possibly TRBD1 for D (5 bases). Germline lookup yields CDR1 GTSNPN and CDR2 SVGIG (reference sequence). Trimming took 4 bases from V and 7 from J, leaving 13 bases between them. The CDR3 consists of 12 residues. CDR3 sequence reads: CAWMRGGVGYTF. CDR3 nucleotide sequence: TGTGCCTGGATGAGGGGTGGCGTTGGCTACACCTTC.

V usage is TRBV2 and J usage is TRBJ2-3; D may be TRBD1 (5 bases). The CDR3 totals 15 residues. The germline V and J ends were trimmed by 3 bases and 9 bases, with 19 bases remaining between them. Germline V gene data show CDR1 as SNHLY and CDR2 as FYNNEI. This chain's CDR3 is CASSDNRIPEGTQYF. DNA for the CDR3: TGTGCCAGCAGTGACAACAGGATCCCCGAAGGGACGCAGTATTTT.

In DNA form, the CDR3 reads TGCAGTGCTAGAGCCGACTATTCCGACAGGGGAGAAACCTACGAGCAGTACTTC. Protein sequence: CSARADYSDRGETYEQYF. The J gene is TRBJ2-7, the V gene TRBV20-1; 8 nucleotides align to TRBD1. The CDR3 has 18 amino acids. Germline V gene sequence: CDR1 DFQATT, CDR2 SNEGSKA (reference sequence). V trimming: 1 base; J trimming: 2 bases; junction bases outside the gene matches: 16.

The rearrangement links TRBV6-5 to TRBJ1-2; the D is unclear. Trimming removed 4 bases at V and 8 bases at J, with 14 bases between. From germline, CDR1 is MNHEY and CDR2 SVGAGI. The CDR3 runs 13 residues. CDR3 region: CASSSPKREGYTF. CDR3 nucleotide sequence: TGTGCCAGCAGTTCCCCCAAAAGGGAGGGCTACACCTTC.

The genes are TRBV5-1 and TRBJ2-7, with 7 nucleotides matching TRBD2. The CDR3 covers 15 residues. Germline V CDR1 and CDR2: SGHRS, YFSETQ. With 4 bases clipped from V and 2 bases from J, the junction kept 9 bases outside the gene matches. For the CDR3, the DNA is TGCGCCAGCAGCCCGGGAGGCAGCCTAACCTACGAGCAGTACTTC. Its translation: CASSPGGSLTYEQYF.

CDR3 in amino acids: CASSPTGWNEQYF. The CDR3 bases are TGTGCCAGCAGCCCGACAGGATGGAACGAGCAGTACTTC. The chain has TRBV7-9 and TRBJ2-7, with a tentative D call TRBD1 (6 bases). The CDR3 has 13 amino acids. CDR1 is SEHNR, CDR2 FQNEAQ, per germline (reference sequence). V gave up 5 bases and J gave up 5 bases, with 13 bases separating them.

The CDR3 sequence is CAWSKRLETQYF. In DNA, the CDR3 is TGTGCCTGGAGTAAGAGATTAGAGACCCAGTACTTC. The V gene is TRBV30, the J gene TRBJ2-5, with unresolved D. V shed 2 bases and J shed 4 bases, with 8 bases lying between them. There are 12 residues in the CDR3. Germline V gene sequence: CDR1 GTSNPN, CDR2 SVGIG (reference sequence). The complete variable domain, with remaining parts taken from reference TRBV30 and TRBJ2-5, reads SQTIHQWPATLVQPVGSPLSLECTVEGTSNPNLYWYRQAAGRGLQLLFYSVGIGQISSEVPQNLSASRPQDRQFILSSKKLLLSDSGFYLCAWSKRLETQYFGPGTRLLVL.

This chain connects TRBV10-3 to TRBJ2-3, with 9 nucleotides matching TRBD1. Germline trimming cut 4 bases from V and 2 bases from J; bases unmatched to any gene: 4. The germline V gene has CDR1 ENHRY and CDR2 SYGVKD. The length of the CDR3 is 15 residues. CDR3 sequence (DNA): TGTGCCATCAGTGTTGAACAGGGGGCCACAGATACGCAGTATTTT. It encodes CAISVEQGATDTQYF.

V usage is TRBV7-6 and J usage is TRBJ2-3; 8 nucleotides agree with TRBD2. CDR3 length equals 17 residues. The ends lost 2 bases at V and 2 bases at J; junction bases unmatched: 9. CDR1 and CDR2 (germline): SGHVS, FNYEAQ. The CDR3 here is CASSLYGGGGPTDTQYF. CDR3 nucleotides: TGTGCCAGCAGCTTATATGGGGGCGGGGGGCCCACAGATACGCAGTATTTT. Variable domain in full (rest from reference TRBV7-6 and TRBJ2-3): GAGVSQSPRYKVTKRGQDVALRCDPISGHVSLYWYRQALGQGPEFLTYFNYEAQQDKSGLPNDRFSAERPEGSISTLTIQRTEQRDSAMYRCASSLYGGGGPTDTQYFGPGTRLTVL.

Only a few counts were recorded for this clonotype. This rearrangement joins TRBV6-5 to TRBJ1-1; D is ambiguous. V was clipped by 4 bases and J by 4 bases, with 4 bases between them. The CDR3 contains 11 residues. Germline CDR1 reads MNHEY; CDR2 reads SVGAGI. The CDR3 nucleotides read TGTGCCAGCAGTTCCCTCACTGAAGCTTTCTTT. It translates to CASSSLTEAFF.

The chain is built from TRBV19 and TRBJ2-3, with unresolved D. CDR1 and CDR2 (germline): LNHDA, SQIVND (reference sequence). V was pared by 3 bases and J by 0 bases, with 1 base between. CDR3 length: 12 residues. The CDR3 sequence is CASSISTDTQYF. The CDR3, as DNA: TGTGCCAGTAGTATTAGCACAGATACGCAGTATTTT.

The chain carries TRBV5-1 and TRBJ2-1; possible D gene TRBD1, 6 bases. V lost 3 bases, J lost 3 bases, and 10 bases lay in between. The CDR3 length is 14 residues. CDR1 is SGHRS and CDR2 is YFSETQ in the germline V gene. As DNA, the CDR3 is TGCGCCAGCAGCTCCCGGACAGACTACAATGAGCAGTTCTTC. It specifies CASSSRTDYNEQFF.

This clonotype was recorded only once. This rearrangement joins TRBV6-2 or TRBV6-3 to TRBJ1-5; D may be TRBD1 (5 bases). The CDR3 totals 16 residues. Germline CDR1 is MNHEY and CDR2 is SVGEGT. Trimming took 2 bases from V and 0 from J, leaving 11 bases between them. CDR3 nucleotides: TGTGCCAGCAGTTACGGTGGGGCTTCTAGCAATCAGCCCCAGCATTTT. Its protein is CASSYGGASSNQPQHF.